The next 14 T cell receptor beta chains were all read from a single sample in a study of CD8 T cells in ankylosing spondylitis (TCRdb year 2017). No antigen has been assigned to these receptors. The protocol used for the library was 5' RACE. Sequencing was performed on an Illumina HiSeq 2500. TCRdb passed the public sequencing reads through fastp at Q25 and MiXCR, retaining productive beta sequences. Every CDR3 protein is listed once, alongside the most common genes and DNA of its rows. For this sample there are about 210,000 distinct CDR3 sequences; 6% to 8.5% appear just once. The ten largest make up approximately 15% of the sample. Overall results and qualifications from the work: A TCR beta motif made up of eight or nine highly homologous amino acid variants appeared to be characteristic of blood from ankylosing spondylitis patients.

The specimen sequenced was blood, either unsorted or a sorted T cell fraction (not recorded which). The origin of the receptors is a male donor with ankylosing spondylitis.

This clonotype was counted at least ten times. V is TRBV6-2 or TRBV6-3 and J is TRBJ1-5; 8 nucleotides agree with TRBD1. Germline CDR1 MNHEY, CDR2 SVGEGT. V was clipped by 4 bases and J by 4 bases; unmatched bases: 3. The length of the CDR3 is 14 residues. CDR3 nucleotide sequence: TGTGCCAGCAGTTGGACAGGGTTAAATCAGCCCCAGCATTTT. Translating it yields CASSWTGLNQPQHF.

This clonotype was recorded at least ten times. The CDR3 nucleotides read TGTGCCAGCAGTTGGACCGCCGAGGGAGAGACCCAGTACTTC. This translates into CASSWTAEGETQYF. The chain joins TRBV6-2 or TRBV6-3 to TRBJ2-5; tentatively, D is TRBD2 (5 bases). Deletions cut 4 bases from V and 4 bases from J, with 13 bases between. Germline assignment: CDR1 MNHEY and CDR2 SVGEGT. The CDR3 sequence is 14 residues long.

The CDR3 loop is CAISDHTEAFF. DNA of the CDR3: TGTGCCATCAGTGATCACACTGAAGCTTTCTTT. V usage is TRBV10-3 and J usage is TRBJ1-1; no firm D call. Trimming stripped 3 bases from V and 3 bases from J, with 2 bases between. CDR3 length equals 11 residues. Germline V gene lookup returns CDR1 ENHRY and CDR2 SYGVKD.

This clonotype was counted ten times or more. V is TRBV11-2 and J is TRBJ2-5, with D tentatively TRBD1 (6 bases). Germline assignment: CDR1 SGHAT and CDR2 FQNNGV. CDR3 size: 13 residues. V lost 1 base to trimming and J lost 7 bases, with 10 bases between them. CDR3 amino acids: CASSLGQGRTQYF. The CDR3 DNA reads TGTGCCAGCAGCTTAGGGCAGGGGCGGACCCAGTACTTC.

This clonotype was seen at least ten times. The J gene is TRBJ2-7, the V gene TRBV6-2 or TRBV6-3; 9 bases are shared with TRBD1. The germline gives CDR1 MNHEY, CDR2 SVGEGT. This CDR3 region has 14 residues. The V segment lost 5 bases and the J segment 5 bases; nucleotides outside the gene matches: 7. The CDR3 DNA is TGTGCCAGCAGTCGAGACAGGGGGAATAACGAGCAGTACTTC. This codes for CASSRDRGNNEQYF.

This clonotype was found a few times. This chain joins TRBV13 and TRBJ1-2; D perhaps matches TRBD1 (5 bases). The ends were cut back, 5 bases at V and 8 bases at J, with 24 bases in the middle. The CDR3 covers 16 residues. Germline assignment: CDR1 PRHDT and CDR2 FYEKMQ (reference sequence). CDR3 region: CASSQARFWQGTGYTF. CDR3 in DNA: TGTGCCAGCAGCCAGGCACGGTTTTGGCAGGGAACCGGCTACACCTTC.

This clonotype occurred a few times. The V and J genes are TRBV5-1 and TRBJ1-4; possible D gene TRBD1, 5 bases. Germline V gene lookup returns CDR1 SGHRS and CDR2 YFSETQ. This CDR3 has 14 amino acids. V lost 1 base and J 5 bases, leaving 9 bases between the germline ends. CDR3: CASSLFAGNEKLFF. CDR3 in DNA: TGCGCCAGCAGCTTGTTCGCAGGGAATGAAAAACTGTTTTTT.

This chain joins TRBV6-2 or TRBV6-3 and TRBJ1-2, with 7 bases matching TRBD1. V shed 4 bases, J shed 6 bases, and the junction held 14 bases outside the gene matches. The CDR3 covers 16 residues. Germline CDR1 reads MNHEY; CDR2 reads SVGEGT. CDR3 DNA sequence: TGTGCCAGCAGTTCCCCGGGACGTGAGGGGGCTCATGGCTACACCTTC. Protein product: CASSSPGREGAHGYTF.

This clonotype occurred many times. The chain has TRBV20-1 and TRBJ2-5, with D perhaps matching TRBD2 (6 bases). The germline V gene encodes CDR1 DFQATT and CDR2 SNEGSKA (reference sequence). The CDR3 is 14 amino acids. V gave up 5 bases and J gave up 1 base, with 14 bases separating them. The CDR3 protein is CSAPTSGPQETQYF. The CDR3 nucleotides are TGCAGTGCTCCAACAAGCGGGCCCCAAGAGACCCAGTACTTC.

The chain's CDR3 is CASSRLAMRETQYF. The CDR3 bases are TGTGCCAGCAGCCGACTAGCGATGCGAGAGACCCAGTACTTC. The rearrangement joins TRBV14 to TRBJ2-5; the match to TRBD2 covers 8 bases. Germline V lookup: CDR1 SGHDN, CDR2 FVKESK. J lost 4 bases, V lost 4 bases, and 5 bases had no gene match. This CDR3 has 14 residues.

This clonotype was observed many times. The rearrangement joins TRBV7-6 to TRBJ2-3; weak D call: TRBD2 (5 bases). Germline assignment: CDR1 SGHVS and CDR2 FNYEAQ. The CDR3 has 16 amino acids. Trimming removed 1 base at V and 5 bases at J, with 16 bases between. The CDR3 protein is CASSLVRRGGRDTQYF. The CDR3, as DNA: TGTGCCAGCAGCTTAGTACGTCGGGGTGGAAGAGATACGCAGTATTTT.

This clonotype was counted many times. The chain uses TRBV4-2 and TRBJ2-5; TRBD2 is a possible D gene (5 bases). V shed 3 bases and J shed 2 bases, with 10 bases lying between them. The CDR3 runs to 14 residues. Germline loops: CDR1 LGHNA, CDR2 YNFKEQ. The CDR3 nucleotides are TGTGCCAGCAGCCATCGGGGAGAGCAAGAGACCCAGTACTTC. This codes for CASSHRGEQETQYF.

This clonotype appeared many times. The V call is TRBV4-1, the J call TRBJ2-7; maybe TRBD2 (6 bases). The CDR3 covers 15 residues. The V gene's germline CDR1 is MGHRA and CDR2 YSYEKL. V gave up 4 bases and J gave up 1 base, with 14 bases separating them. The CDR3 region is CASSPTVGGSYEQYF. As DNA, the CDR3 is TGCGCCAGCAGCCCGACAGTGGGGGGATCCTACGAGCAGTACTTC.

This clonotype appeared many times. The chain couples TRBV29-1 to TRBJ2-1, with TRBD2 matching over 10 bases. The CDR3 extends over 15 amino acids. CDR1 and CDR2 (germline): SQVTM, ANQGSEA. Trimming at V came to 5 bases and at J to 0 bases, leaving 4 bases not matched to a gene. CDR3 nucleotide sequence: TGCAGCGTTAACGGACTAGCGGCCTCCTACAATGAGCAGTTCTTC. It codes for CSVNGLAASYNEQFF.